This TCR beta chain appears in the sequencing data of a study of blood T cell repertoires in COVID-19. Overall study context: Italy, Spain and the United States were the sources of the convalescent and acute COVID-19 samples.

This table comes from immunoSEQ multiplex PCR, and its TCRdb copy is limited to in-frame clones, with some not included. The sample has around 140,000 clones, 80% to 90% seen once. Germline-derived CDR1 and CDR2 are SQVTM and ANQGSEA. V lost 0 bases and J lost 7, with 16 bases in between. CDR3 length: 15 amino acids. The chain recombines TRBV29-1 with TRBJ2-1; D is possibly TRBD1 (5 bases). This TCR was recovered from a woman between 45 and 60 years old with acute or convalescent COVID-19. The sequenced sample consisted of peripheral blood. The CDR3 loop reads CSVEDFQDTINEQFF. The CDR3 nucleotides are TGCAGCGTTGAAGATTTCCAGGACACAATTAATGAGCAGTTCTTC.